This T cell receptor beta chain was identified during a study of a mutant IDH1 vaccine in newly diagnosed glioma. Whole-study context: Vaccine dosing followed radiotherapy by 4-6 weeks, or accompanied temozolomide cycles.

Described time point: week 11, during vaccination. The vaccine gave 300 ug of a 20-mer mutant IDH1 peptide subcutaneously per dose. In the case of this clone: The antigen remains undetermined.

Germline CDR1 reads LGHNA; CDR2 reads YNFKEQ. V lost 0 bases to trimming and J lost 4 bases, with 12 bases between them. The CDR3 totals 15 residues. Repertoires were generated with immunoSEQ multiplex PCR, while TCRdb's copy carries only in-frame clones and drops some. This sample yields just over 35,000 clones, of which about four fifths are seen a single time; less than 15% belongs to the top ten. This sequence joins TRBV4-2 and TRBJ1-2; TRBD1 might be the D (5 bases). This TCR came from a woman aged 25 to 39 with glioma. Some clones in this sample may be carry-over from other donors' samples. The sample here was peripheral blood mononuclear cells (PBMCs), taken from a glioma patient whose treatment included an IDH1 peptide vaccine. Here the CDR3 reads CASSQEAPGGYGYTF. The CDR3, as DNA: TGTGCCAGCAGCCAAGAGGCCCCGGGGGGCTATGGCTACACCTTC.